Listed below are T cell receptor beta chains from one sample, sequenced in a study of blood T cells in healthy people across ages. Each CDR3 protein is one row after TCRdb ran MiXCR on the 5' RACE reads. Found here are about a million distinct CDR3 sequences, about 51% of them singletons; the top ten hold around a fifth. The sample comprised blood. The receptors shown here come from a woman in her fifties or sixties in good health. Both conserved end residues are part of each CDR3. D genes are given only for firm matches. Size values are once, few and many counts, or a class for expanded clones, and some rows have none.

cdr3_length	clone_size	v_call	d_call	j_call	cdr3_nt	cdr3_aa
16	few	TRBV6-1	-	TRBJ2-5	TGTGCCAGCAGTGAAGGTCCCTGGACAGTTCAAGAGACCCAGTACTTC	CASSEGPWTVQETQYF
13	-	TRBV15	TRBD2	TRBJ2-7	TGTGCCACCAGCGGGGACTATTATTACGAGCAGTACTTC	CATSGDYYYEQYF
17	few	TRBV20-1	TRBD2	TRBJ2-1	TGCAGTGCTGCCCCCCCTCGACTAGCCATCTCCTACAATGAGCAGTTCTTC	CSAAPPRLAISYNEQFF
12	few	TRBV20-1	-	TRBJ2-1	TGCAGTACGACCGGGACCCTCAATGAGCAGTTCTTC	CSTTGTLNEQFF
12	-	TRBV24-1	-	TRBJ2-3	TGTGCCACCACAGACCGCACAGATACGCAGTATTTT	CATTDRTDTQYF
15	-	TRBV20-1	TRBD2	TRBJ2-1	TGCAGTGCCCTTGAGACTAGCGGGAGTTACAATGAGCAGTTCTTC	CSALETSGSYNEQFF
16	-	TRBV20-1	TRBD2	TRBJ2-3	TGCAGTGCTAGAGATCTCACTAGCGGGGGCACAGATACGCAGTATTTT	CSARDLTSGGTDTQYF
16	-	TRBV3-1	TRBD1	TRBJ2-3	TGTGCCAGCAGCCACGGGGACAGCCCTAGCACAGATACGCAGTATTTT	CASSHGDSPSTDTQYF
13	many	TRBV7-2	-	TRBJ1-2	TGTGCCAGCAGCCTCGCGGGGCACTATGGCTACACCTTC	CASSLAGHYGYTF
13	-	TRBV12-3/TRBV12-4	-	TRBJ2-1	TGTGCCAGCAGTTTAGCGCAAGCAAATGAGCAGTTCTTC	CASSLAQANEQFF
13	once	TRBV11-3	-	TRBJ2-5	TGTGCCAGCAGCCCCACCCAGGGGGGGACCCAGTACTTC	CASSPTQGGTQYF
16	-	TRBV4-3	-	TRBJ2-1	TGCGCCAGCAGCCCGTTCACCCAGGGATCGTACAATGAGCAGTTCTTC	CASSPFTQGSYNEQFF
16	-	TRBV12-3/TRBV12-4	-	TRBJ1-3	TGTGCCACCAATCCAATGGGGACCAGCTCTGGAAACACCATATATTTT	CATNPMGTSSGNTIYF
13	-	TRBV2	-	TRBJ2-7	TGTGCCAGCAGAGCCGATAGCGGATACGAGCAGTACTTC	CASRADSGYEQYF
15	-	TRBV6-6	TRBD1	TRBJ2-2	TGTGCCAGCAAGGCCGGGGCAGGGGGCACCGGGGAGCTGTTTTTT	CASKAGAGGTGELFF
13	-	TRBV2	-	TRBJ1-5	TGTGCCAGCAACGGAGGGTGGAATCAGCCCCAGCATTTT	CASNGGWNQPQHF
11	-	TRBV12-3/TRBV12-4	-	TRBJ2-3	TGTGCCAGCAGTTTTGATGGAATGCAGTATTTT	CASSFDGMQYF